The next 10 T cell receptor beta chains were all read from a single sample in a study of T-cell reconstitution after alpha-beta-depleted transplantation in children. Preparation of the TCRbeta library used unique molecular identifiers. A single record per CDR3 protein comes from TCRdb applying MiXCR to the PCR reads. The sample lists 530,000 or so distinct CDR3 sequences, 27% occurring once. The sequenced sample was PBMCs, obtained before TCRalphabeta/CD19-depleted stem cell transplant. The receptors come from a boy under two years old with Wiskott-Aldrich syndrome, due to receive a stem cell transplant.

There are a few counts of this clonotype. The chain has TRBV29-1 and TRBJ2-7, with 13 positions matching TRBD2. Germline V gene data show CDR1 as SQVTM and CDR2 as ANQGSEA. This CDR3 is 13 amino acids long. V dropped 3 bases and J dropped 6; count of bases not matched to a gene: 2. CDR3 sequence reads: CSVDRLAGGEQYF. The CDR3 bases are TGCAGCGTTGATAGACTAGCGGGAGGCGAGCAGTACTTC.

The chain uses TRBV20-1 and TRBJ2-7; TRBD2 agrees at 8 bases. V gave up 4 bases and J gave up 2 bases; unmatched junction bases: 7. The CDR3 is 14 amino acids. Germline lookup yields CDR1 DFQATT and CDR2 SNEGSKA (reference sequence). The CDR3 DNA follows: TGCAGTGCTACCCCCACTAGCGGTACCTACGAGCAGTACTTC. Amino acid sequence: CSATPTSGTYEQYF.

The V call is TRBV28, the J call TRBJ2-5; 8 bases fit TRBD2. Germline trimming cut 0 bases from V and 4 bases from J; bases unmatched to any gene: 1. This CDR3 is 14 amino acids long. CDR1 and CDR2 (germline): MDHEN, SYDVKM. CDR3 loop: CASSLWLAGETQYF. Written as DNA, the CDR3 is TGTGCCAGCAGTTTATGGCTAGCGGGAGAGACCCAGTACTTC.

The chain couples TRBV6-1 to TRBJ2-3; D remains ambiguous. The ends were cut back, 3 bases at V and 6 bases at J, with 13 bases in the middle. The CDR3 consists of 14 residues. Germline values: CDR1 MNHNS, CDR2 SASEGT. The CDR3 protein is CASSEVTVRDTQYF. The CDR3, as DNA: TGTGCCAGCAGTGAGGTTACCGTCAGGGATACGCAGTATTTT.

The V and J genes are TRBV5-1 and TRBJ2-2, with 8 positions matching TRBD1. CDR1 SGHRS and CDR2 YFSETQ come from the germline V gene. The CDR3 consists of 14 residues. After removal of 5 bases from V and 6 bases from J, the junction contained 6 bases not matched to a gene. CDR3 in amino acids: CASSLTGVPGELFF. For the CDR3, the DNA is TGCGCCAGCAGTCTGACAGGGGTCCCCGGGGAGCTGTTTTTT.

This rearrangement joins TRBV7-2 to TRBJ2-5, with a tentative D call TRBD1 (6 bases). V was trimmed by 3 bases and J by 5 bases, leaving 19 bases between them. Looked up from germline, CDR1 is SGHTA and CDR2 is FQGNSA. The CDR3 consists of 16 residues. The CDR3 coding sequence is TGTGCCAGCAGCTTGAGAGGCGGACAGAATATGGAGACCCAGTACTTC. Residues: CASSLRGGQNMETQYF.

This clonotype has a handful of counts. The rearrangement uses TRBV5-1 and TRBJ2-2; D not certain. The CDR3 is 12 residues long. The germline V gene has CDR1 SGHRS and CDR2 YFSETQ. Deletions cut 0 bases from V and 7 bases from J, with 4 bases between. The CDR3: CASSLEYGELFF. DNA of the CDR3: TGCGCCAGCAGCTTGGAGTACGGGGAGCTGTTTTTT.

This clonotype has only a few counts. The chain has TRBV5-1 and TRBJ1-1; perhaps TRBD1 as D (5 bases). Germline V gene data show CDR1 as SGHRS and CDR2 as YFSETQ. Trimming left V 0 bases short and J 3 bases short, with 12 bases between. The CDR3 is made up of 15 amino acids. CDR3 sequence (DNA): TGCGCCAGCAGCTTGGCAAGCGGGGGGTACACTGAAGCTTTCTTT. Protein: CASSLASGGYTEAFF.

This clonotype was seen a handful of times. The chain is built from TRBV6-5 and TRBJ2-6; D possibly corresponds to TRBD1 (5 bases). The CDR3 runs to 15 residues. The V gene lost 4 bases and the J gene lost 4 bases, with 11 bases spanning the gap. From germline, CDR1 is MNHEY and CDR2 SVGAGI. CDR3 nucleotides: TGTGCCAGCAGTTGGGCAGGGTCCGGGGCCAACGTCCTGACTTTC. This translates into CASSWAGSGANVLTF.

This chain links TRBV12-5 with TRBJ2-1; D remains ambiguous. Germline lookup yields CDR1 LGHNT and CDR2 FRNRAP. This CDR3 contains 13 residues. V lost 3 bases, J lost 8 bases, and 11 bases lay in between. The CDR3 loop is CASGLSSRDEQFF. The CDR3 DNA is TGTGCTAGTGGTTTATCTAGTCGCGATGAGCAGTTCTTC.